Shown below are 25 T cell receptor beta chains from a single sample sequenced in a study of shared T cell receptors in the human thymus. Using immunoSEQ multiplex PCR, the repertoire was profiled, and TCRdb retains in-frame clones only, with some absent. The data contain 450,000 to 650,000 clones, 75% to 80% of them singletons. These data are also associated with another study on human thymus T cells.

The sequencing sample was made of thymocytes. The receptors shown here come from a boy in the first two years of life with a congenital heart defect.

The CDR3 loop reads CASSPPSGSPQETQYF. The CDR3 bases are TGTGCCAGTAGTCCTCCCTCCGGGAGCCCACAAGAGACCCAGTACTTC. V usage is TRBV19 and J usage is TRBJ2-5, with D possibly matching TRBD2 (6 bases). The CDR3 is made up of 16 amino acids. The V gene lost 5 bases and the J gene lost 2 bases, with 18 bases spanning the gap. Germline V gene data show CDR1 as LNHDA and CDR2 as SQIVND (reference sequence). Full variable domain (outside the CDR3, taken from reference TRBV19 and TRBJ2-5): DGGITQSPKYLFRKEGQNVTLSCEQNLNHDAMYWYRQDPGQGLRLIYYSQIVNDFQKGDIAEGYSVSREKKESFPLTVTSAQKNPTAFYLCASSPPSGSPQETQYFGPGTRLLVL.

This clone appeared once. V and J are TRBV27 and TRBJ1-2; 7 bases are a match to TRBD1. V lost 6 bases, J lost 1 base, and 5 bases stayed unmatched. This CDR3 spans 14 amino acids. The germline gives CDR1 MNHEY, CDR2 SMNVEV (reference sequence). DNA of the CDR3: TGTGCCAGCAGCCGGGACAGATTTAACTATGGCTACACCTTC. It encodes CASSRDRFNYGYTF.

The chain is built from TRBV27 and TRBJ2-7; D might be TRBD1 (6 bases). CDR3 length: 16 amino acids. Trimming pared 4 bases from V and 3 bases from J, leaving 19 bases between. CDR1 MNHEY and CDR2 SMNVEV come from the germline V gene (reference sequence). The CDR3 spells CASSSTQGRGLYEQYF. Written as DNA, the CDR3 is TGTGCCAGCAGTTCAACACAGGGTAGGGGTCTCTACGAGCAGTACTTC.

The CDR3 region has the DNA TGTGCCAGCAGCGTAGACGGAGGGGGCCCAGATACGCAGTATTTT. This codes for CASSVDGGGPDTQYF. The rearrangement joins TRBV9 to TRBJ2-3, with D possibly matching TRBD1 (7 bases). The ends were cut back, 0 bases at V and 4 bases at J, with 12 bases in the middle. The CDR3 is 15 amino acids. Germline CDR1 SGDLS, CDR2 YYNGEE.

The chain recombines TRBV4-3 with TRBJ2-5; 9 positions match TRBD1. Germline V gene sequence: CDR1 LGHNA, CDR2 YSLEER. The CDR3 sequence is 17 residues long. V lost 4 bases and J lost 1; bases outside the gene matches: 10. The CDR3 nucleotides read TGCGCCAGCAGCCCCACACTGGGACAGGGAGGCCAAGAGACCCAGTACTTC. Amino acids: CASSPTLGQGGQETQYF.

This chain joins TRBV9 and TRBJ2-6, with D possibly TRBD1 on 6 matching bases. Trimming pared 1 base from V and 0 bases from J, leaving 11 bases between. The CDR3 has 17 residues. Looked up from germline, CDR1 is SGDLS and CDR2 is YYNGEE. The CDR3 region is CASSVRTVSSGANVLTF. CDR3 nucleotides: TGTGCCAGCAGCGTACGGACAGTGAGCTCTGGGGCCAACGTCCTGACTTTC.

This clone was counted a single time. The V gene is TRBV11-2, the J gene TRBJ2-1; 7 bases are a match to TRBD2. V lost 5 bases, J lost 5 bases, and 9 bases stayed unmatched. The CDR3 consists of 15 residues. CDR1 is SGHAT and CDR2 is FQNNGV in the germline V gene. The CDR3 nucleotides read TGTGCCAGCAGCCCCGGGCTAGCGGCGGACAATGAGCAGTTCTTC. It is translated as CASSPGLAADNEQFF.

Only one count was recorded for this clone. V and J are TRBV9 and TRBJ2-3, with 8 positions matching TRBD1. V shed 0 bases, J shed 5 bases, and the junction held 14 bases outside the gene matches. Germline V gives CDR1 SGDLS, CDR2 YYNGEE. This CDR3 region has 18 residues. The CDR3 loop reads CASSVVPQWRQGKDTQYF. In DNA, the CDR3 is TGTGCCAGCAGCGTAGTCCCACAGTGGAGACAGGGGAAAGATACGCAGTATTTT.

Here the CDR3 reads CASSRGTGLSSGELFF. The CDR3 DNA follows: TGTGCCAGCAGTCGCGGGACAGGGTTGAGTTCCGGGGAGCTGTTTTTT. The chain has TRBV25-1 and TRBJ2-2; 9 nucleotides agree with TRBD1. Germline CDR1 MGHDK, CDR2 SYGVNS. The trim removed 5 bases at V and 6 bases at J, leaving 10 bases unmatched. The length of the CDR3 is 16 residues.

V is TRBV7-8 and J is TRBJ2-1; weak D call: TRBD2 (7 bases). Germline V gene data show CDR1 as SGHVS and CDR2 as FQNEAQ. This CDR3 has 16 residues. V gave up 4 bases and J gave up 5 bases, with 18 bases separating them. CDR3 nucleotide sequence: TGTGCCAGCAGCTCAATCGGGTGGGAGGGGGACAATGAGCAGTTCTTC. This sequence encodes CASSSIGWEGDNEQFF.

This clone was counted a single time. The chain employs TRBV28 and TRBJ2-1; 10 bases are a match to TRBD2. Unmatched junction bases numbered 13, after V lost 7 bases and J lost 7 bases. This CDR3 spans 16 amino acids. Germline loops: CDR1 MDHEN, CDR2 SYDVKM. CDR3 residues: CASNSKNPSGSNEQFF. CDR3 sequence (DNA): TGTGCCAGCAACTCAAAAAACCCTAGCGGGAGTAATGAGCAGTTCTTC.

CDR3: CASSHPTSGSPYNEQFF. CDR3 DNA: TGTGCCAGCAGCCACCCTACTAGCGGGAGCCCTTACAATGAGCAGTTCTTC. This sequence joins TRBV14 and TRBJ2-1; 11 positions match TRBD2. Germline CDR1 SGHDN, CDR2 FVKESK. The CDR3 sequence is 17 residues long. V was pared by 3 bases and J by 4 bases, with 8 bases of the junction left unmatched.

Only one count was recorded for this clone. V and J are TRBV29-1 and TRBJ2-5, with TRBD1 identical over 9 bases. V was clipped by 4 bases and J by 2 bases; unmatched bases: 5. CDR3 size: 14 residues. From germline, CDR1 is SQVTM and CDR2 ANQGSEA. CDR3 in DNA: TGCAGCGTTGCGACAGGGGGTTTACAAGAGACCCAGTACTTC. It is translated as CSVATGGLQETQYF.

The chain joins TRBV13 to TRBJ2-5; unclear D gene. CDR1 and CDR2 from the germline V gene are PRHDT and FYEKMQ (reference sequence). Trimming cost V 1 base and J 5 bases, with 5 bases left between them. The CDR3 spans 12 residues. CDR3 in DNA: TGTGCCAGCAGCTTAGCTAGGGAGACCCAGTACTTC. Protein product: CASSLARETQYF.

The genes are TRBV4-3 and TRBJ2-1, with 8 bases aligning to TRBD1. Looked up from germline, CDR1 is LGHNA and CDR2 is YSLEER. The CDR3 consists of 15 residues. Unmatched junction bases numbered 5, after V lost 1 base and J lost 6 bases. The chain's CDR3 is CASSQGTGSSNEQFF. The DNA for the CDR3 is TGCGCCAGCAGCCAAGGGACAGGGTCATCCAATGAGCAGTTCTTC.

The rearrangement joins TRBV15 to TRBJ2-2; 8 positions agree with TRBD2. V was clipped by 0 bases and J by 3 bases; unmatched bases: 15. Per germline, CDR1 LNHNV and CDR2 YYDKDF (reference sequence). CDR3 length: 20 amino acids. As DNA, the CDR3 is TGTGCCACCAGCAGAGATCGCCCAGCGGGAGATCAGGTTTACACCGGGGAGCTGTTTTTT. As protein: CATSRDRPAGDQVYTGELFF.

This chain's CDR3 is CASSSGDPRETQYF. The CDR3, as DNA: TGTGCCAGCAGTAGCGGGGACCCTCGGGAGACCCAGTACTTC. The genes are TRBV25-1 and TRBJ2-5; 7 bases align to TRBD2. The germline CDR1 and CDR2 sequences are MGHDK and SYGVNS. The junction had 8 bases not matched to a gene; V was cut back by 5 bases and J by 5 bases. CDR3 length: 14 residues. The complete variable domain, with remaining parts taken from reference TRBV25-1 and TRBJ2-5, reads EADIYQTPRYLVIGTGKKITLECSQTMGHDKMYWYQQDPGMELHLIHYSYGVNSTEKGDLSSESTVSRIRTEHFPLTLESARPSHTSQYLCASSSGDPRETQYFGPGTRLLVL.

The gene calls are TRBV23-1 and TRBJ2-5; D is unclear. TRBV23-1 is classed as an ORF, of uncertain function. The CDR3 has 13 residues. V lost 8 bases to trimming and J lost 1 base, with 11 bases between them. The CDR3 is CASAIGGQETQYF. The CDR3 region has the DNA TGCGCCAGCGCTATTGGCGGCCAAGAGACCCAGTACTTC.

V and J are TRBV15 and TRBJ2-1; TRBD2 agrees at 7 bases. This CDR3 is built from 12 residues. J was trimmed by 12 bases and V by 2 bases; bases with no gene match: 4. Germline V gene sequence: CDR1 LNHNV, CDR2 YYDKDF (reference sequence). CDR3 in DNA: TGTGCCACCAGCAGATTAGCGGGCCGGCAGTTCTTC. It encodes CATSRLAGRQFF.

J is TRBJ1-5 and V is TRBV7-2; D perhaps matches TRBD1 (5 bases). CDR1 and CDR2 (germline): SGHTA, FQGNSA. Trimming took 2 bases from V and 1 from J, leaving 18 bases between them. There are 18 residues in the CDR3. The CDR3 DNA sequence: TGTGCCAGCAGCTTACCCGGTGGGGGGATCGCCAGCAATCAGCCCCAGCATTTT. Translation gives CASSLPGGGIASNQPQHF.

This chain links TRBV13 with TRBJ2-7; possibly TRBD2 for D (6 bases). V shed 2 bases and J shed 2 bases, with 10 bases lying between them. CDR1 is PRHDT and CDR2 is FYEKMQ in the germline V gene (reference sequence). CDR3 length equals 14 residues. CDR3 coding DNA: TGTGCCAGCAGCTTAATGGGGGAGGCCTACGAGCAGTACTTC. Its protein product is CASSLMGEAYEQYF.

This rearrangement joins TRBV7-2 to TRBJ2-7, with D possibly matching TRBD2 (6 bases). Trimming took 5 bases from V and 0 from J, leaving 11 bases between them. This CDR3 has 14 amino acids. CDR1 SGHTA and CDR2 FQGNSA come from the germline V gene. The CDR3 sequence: CASSPRGYSYEQYF. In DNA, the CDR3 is TGTGCCAGCAGCCCCCGGGGGTACTCCTACGAGCAGTACTTC.

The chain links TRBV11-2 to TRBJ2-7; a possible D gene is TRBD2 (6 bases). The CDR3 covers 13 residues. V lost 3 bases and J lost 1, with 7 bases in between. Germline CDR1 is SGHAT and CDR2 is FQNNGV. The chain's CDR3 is CASSFGGSYEQYF. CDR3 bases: TGTGCCAGCAGCTTTGGGGGGTCCTACGAGCAGTACTTC.

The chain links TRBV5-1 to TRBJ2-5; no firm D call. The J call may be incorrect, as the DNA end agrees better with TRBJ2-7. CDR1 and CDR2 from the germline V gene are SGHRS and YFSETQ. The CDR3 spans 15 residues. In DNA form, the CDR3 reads TGCGCCAGCAGCTTGACCCTCCCGAGCTCCTACGAGCAGTACTTC. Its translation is CASSLTLPSSYEQYF.

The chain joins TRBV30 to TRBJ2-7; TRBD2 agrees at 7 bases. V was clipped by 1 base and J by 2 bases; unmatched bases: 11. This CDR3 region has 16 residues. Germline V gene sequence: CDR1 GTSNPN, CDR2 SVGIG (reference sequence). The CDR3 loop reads CAWSAPSREKPYEQYF. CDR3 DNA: TGTGCCTGGAGTGCCCCCTCGCGGGAGAAACCCTACGAGCAGTACTTC.